This T cell receptor beta chain was retrieved from a study of post-analysis software for immune sequencing data. Study-wide context: The disease courses spanned relapsing-remitting, secondary progressive and progressive-relapsing forms of multiple sclerosis.

Remarks on this clonotype: The target antigen is unknown. A read error may account for a junction end that differs from germline.

The CDR3 length is 15 residues. Germline CDR1 reads KGHSH; CDR2 reads LQKENI. Libraries were made from TCR beta cDNA, and they carried unique molecular identifiers. TCRdb itself ran the PCR reads through MiXCR, one entry per CDR3 protein. This table has fewer than 850,000 distinct CDR3 sequences, 30% appearing once. Whole-study findings and limits: Patients had higher frequencies than controls of about 5 TRBV segments, including TRBV5-6, TRBV5-1 and TRBV20-1.

This chain joins TRBV18 and TRBJ2-2, with D possibly being TRBD2 (6 bases). The sequencing sample was made of blood. The source of this sequence is a girl aged 10-17 years with multiple sclerosis. The chain's CDR3 is CASSFREVNNGELFF. CDR3 nucleotides: TGTGCCAGCTCGTTCAGGGAGGTTAACAACGGGGAGCTGTTTTTT.